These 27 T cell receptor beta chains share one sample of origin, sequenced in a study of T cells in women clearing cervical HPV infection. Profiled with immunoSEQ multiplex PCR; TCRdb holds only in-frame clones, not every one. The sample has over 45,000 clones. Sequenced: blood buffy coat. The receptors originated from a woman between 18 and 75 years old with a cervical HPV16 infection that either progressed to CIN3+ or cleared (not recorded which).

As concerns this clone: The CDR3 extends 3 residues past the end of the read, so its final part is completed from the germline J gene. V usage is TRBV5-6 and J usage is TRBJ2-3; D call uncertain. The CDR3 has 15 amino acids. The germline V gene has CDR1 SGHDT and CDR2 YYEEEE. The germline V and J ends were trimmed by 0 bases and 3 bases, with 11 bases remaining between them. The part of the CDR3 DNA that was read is TGTGCCAGCAGCTTGGCTTTATGGGCAACAGATACG. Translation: CASSLALWATDT. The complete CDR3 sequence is CASSLALWATDTQYF.

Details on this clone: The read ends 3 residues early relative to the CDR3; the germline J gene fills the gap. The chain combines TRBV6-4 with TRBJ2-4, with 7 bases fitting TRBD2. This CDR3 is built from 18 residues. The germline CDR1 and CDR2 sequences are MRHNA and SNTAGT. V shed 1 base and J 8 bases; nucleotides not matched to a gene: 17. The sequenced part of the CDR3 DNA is TGTGCCAGCAGTGACTGTGGACTTAGCGGGTCCCCACGGGACATT. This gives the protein CASSDCGLSGSPRDI. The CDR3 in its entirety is CASSDCGLSGSPRDIQYF.

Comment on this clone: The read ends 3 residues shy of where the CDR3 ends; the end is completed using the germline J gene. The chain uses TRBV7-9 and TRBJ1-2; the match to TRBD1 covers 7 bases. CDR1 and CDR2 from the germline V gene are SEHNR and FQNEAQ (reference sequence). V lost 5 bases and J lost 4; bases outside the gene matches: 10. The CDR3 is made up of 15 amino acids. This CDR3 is CASSPRDSSRYGYTF. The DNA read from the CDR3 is TGTGCCAGCAGCCCACGGGACAGCTCCCGCTATGGC.

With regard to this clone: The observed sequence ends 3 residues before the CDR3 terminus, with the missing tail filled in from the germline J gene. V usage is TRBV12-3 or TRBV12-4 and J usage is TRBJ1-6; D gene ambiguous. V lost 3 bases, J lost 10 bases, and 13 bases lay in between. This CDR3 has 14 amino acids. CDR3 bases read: TGTGCCAGCAGTTTGAGACAAGGGCAATCACCC. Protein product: CASSLRQGQSP. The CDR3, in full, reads CASSLRQGQSPLHF.

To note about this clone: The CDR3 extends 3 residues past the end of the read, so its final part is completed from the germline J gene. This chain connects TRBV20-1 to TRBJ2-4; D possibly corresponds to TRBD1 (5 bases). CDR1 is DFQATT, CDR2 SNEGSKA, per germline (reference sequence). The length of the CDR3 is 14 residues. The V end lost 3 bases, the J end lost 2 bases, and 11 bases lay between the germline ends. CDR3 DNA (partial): TGCAGTGCTAGTACGACAGACCCCAAAAACATT. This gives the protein CSASTTDPKNI. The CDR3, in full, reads CSASTTDPKNIQYF.

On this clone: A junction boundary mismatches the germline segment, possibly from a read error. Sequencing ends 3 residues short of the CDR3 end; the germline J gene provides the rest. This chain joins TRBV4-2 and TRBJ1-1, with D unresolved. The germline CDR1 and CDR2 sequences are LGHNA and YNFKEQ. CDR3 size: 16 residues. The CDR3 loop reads CASSQDHGNTRGEAFF. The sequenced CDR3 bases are TGCGCCAGCAGCCAAGATCACGGGAATACCCGGGGTGAA.

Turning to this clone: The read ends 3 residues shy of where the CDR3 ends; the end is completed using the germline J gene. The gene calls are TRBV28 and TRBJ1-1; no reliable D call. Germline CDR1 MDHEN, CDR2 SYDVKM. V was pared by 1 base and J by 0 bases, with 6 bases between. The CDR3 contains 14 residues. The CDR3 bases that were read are TGTGCCAGCAGTTTATTGAGGCTGAACACTGAA. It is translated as CASSLLRLNTE. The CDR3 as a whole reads CASSLLRLNTEAFF.

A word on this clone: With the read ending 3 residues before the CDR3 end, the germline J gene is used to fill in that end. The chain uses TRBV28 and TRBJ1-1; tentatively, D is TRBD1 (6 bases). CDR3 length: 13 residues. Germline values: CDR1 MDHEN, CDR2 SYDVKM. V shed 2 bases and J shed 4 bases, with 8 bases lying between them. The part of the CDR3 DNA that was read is TGTGCCAGCAGTTTACCAGGGGCCACTGAA. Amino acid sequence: CASSLPGATE. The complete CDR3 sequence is CASSLPGATEAFF. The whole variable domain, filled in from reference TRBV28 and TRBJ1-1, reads DVKVTQSSRYLVKRTGEKVFLECVQDMDHENMFWYRQDPGLGLRLIYFSYDVKMKEKGDIPEGYSVSREKKERFSLILESASTNQTSMYLCASSLPGATEAFFGQGTRLTVV.

This CDR3 is CAWSSTGWGYTF. The sequenced CDR3 bases are TGTGCCTGGAGTTCTACAGGGTGGGGC. V gene TRBV30 combines with J gene TRBJ1-2; D perhaps matches TRBD1 (6 bases). The CDR3 end lies 3 residues beyond the end of the read and is filled in from the germline J gene. This CDR3 has 12 residues. Germline values: CDR1 GTSNPN, CDR2 SVGIG (reference sequence).

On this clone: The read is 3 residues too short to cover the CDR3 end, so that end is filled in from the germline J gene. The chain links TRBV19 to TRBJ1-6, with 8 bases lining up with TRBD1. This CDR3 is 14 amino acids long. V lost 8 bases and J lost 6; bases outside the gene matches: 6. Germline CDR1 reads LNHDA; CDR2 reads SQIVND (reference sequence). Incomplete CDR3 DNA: TGTGCCAGTGGACAGGGCGCGGTTAATTCACCC. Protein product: CASGQGAVNSP. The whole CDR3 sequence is CASGQGAVNSPLHF.

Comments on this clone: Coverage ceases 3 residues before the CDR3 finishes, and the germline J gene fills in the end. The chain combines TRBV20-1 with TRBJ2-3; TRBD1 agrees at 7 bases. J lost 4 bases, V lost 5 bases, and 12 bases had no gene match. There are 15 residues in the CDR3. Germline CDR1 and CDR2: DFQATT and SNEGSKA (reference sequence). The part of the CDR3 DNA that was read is TGCAGTGCTGAGCAGGGGAAGGGGGCCGCAGATACG. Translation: CSAEQGKGAADT. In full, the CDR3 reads CSAEQGKGAADTQYF.

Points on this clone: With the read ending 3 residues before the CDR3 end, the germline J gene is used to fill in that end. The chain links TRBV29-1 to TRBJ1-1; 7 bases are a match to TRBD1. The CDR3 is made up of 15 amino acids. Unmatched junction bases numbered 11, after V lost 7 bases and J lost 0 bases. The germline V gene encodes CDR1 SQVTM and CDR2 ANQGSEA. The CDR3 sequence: CSDGTVLHMNTEAFF. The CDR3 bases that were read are TGCAGCGACGGGACAGTACTCCACATGAACACTGAA. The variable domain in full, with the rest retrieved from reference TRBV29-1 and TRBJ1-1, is SAVISQKPSRDICQRGTSLTIQCQVDSQVTMMFWYRQQPGQSLTLIATANQGSEATYESGFVIDKFPISRPNLTFSTLTVSNMSPEDSSIYLCSDGTVLHMNTEAFFGQGTRLTVV.

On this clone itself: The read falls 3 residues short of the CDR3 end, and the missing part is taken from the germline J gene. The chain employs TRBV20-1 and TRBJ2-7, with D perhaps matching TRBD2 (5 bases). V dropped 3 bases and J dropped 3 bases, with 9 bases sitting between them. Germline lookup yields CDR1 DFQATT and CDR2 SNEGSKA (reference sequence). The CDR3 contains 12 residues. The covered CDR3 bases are TGCAGTGCTAGGACTATATTCTACGAG. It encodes CSARTIFYE. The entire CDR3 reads CSARTIFYEQYF.

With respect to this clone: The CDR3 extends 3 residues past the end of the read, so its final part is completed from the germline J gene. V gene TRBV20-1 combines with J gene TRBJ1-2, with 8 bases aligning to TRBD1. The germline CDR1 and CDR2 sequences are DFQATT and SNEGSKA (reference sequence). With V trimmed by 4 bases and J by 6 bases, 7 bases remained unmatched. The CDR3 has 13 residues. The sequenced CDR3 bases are TGCAGTGCTAACAGGGGGGAATTTGATGGC. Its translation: CSANRGEFDG. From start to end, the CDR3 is CSANRGEFDGYTF.

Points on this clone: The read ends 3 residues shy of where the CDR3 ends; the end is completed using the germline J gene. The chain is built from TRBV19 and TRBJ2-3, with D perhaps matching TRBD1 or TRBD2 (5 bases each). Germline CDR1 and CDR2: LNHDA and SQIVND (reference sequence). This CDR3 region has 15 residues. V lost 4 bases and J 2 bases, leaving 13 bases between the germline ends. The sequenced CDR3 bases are TGTGCCAGTAGTAACGAGGGGTCAGCCACAGATACG. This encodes CASSNEGSATDT. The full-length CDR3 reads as CASSNEGSATDTQYF.

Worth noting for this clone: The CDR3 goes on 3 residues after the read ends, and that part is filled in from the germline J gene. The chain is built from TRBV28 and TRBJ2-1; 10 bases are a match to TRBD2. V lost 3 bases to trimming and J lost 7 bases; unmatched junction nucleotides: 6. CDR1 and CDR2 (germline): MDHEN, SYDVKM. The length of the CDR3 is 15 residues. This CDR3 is CASSFSAGGANEQFF. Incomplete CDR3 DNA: TGTGCCAGCAGTTTCTCAGCGGGAGGGGCGAATGAG.

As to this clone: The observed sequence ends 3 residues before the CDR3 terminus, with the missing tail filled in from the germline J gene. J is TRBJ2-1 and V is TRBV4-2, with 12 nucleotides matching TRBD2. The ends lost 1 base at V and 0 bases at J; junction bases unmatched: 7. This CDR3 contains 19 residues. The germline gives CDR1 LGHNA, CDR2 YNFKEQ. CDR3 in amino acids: CASSQVTSGGSSSYNEQFF. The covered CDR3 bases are TGTGCCAGCAGCCAAGTAACTAGCGGGGGGTCCAGCTCCTACAATGAG.

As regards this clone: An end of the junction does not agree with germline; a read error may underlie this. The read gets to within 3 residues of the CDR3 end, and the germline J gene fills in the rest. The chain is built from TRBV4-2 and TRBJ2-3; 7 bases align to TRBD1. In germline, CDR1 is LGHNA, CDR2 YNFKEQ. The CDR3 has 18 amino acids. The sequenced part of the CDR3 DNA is TGCGCCAGCAGCCGGGACAGCCCCTCTCCGACTAGCACAGATACG. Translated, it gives CASSRDSPSPTSTDT. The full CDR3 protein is CASSRDSPSPTSTDTQYF.

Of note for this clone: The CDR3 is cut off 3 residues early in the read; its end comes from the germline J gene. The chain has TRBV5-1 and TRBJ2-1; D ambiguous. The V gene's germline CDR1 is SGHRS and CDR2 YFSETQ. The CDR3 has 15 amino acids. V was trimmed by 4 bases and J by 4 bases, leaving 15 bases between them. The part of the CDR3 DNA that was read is TGCGCCAGCAGCCTAAGAGACTGGAATTACAATGAG. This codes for CASSLRDWNYNE. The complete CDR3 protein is CASSLRDWNYNEQFF.

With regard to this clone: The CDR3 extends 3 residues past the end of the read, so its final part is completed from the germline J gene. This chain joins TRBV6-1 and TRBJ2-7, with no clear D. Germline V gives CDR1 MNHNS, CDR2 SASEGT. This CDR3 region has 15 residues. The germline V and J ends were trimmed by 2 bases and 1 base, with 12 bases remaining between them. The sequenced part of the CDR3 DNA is TGTGCCAGCAGTGAAACGCCGGTGCTATCCTACGAG. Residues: CASSETPVLSYE. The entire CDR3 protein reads CASSETPVLSYEQYF.

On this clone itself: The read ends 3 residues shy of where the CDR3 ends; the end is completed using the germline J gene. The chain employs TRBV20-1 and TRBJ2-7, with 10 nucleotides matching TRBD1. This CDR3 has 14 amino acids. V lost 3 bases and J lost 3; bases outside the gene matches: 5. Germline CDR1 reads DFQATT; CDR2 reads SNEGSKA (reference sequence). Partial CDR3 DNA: TGCAGTGCTAGGACAGGGGGCGGTAACTACGAG. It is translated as CSARTGGGNYE. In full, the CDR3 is CSARTGGGNYEQYF.

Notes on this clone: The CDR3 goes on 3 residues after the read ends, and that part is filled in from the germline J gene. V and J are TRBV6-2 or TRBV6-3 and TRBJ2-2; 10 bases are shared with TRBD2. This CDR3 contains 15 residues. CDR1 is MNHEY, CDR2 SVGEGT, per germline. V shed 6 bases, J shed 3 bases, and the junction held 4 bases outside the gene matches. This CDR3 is CASSILAGDTGELFF. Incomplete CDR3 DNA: TGTGCCAGCAGCATCCTAGCGGGGGACACCGGGGAG.

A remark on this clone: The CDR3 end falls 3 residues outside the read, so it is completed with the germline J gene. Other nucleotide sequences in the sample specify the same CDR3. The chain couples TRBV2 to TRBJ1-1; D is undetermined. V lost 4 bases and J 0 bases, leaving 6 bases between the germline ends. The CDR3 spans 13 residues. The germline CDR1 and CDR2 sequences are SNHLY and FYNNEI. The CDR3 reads CASSGQMNTEAFF. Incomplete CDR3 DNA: TGTGCCAGCAGTGGTCAGATGAACACTGAA. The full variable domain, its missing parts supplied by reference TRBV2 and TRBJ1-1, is EPEVTQTPSHQVTQMGQEVILRCVPISNHLYFYWYRQILGQKVEFLVSFYNNEISEKSEIFDDQFSVERPDGSNFTLKIRSTKLEDSAMYFCASSGQMNTEAFFGQGTRLTVV.

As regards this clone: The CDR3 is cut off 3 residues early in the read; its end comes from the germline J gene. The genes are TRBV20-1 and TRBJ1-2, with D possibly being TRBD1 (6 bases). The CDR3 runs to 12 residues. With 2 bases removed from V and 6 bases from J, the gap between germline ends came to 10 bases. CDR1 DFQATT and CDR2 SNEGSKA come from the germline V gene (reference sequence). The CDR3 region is CSARTGQHGYTF. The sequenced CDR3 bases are TGCAGTGCTAGAACAGGGCAACATGGC.

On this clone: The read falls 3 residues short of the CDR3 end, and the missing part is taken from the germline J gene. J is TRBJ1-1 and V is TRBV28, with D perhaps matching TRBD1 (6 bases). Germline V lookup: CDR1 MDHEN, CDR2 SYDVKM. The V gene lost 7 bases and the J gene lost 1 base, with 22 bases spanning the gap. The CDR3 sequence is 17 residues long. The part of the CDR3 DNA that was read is TGTGCCAGCATCGAGCCGCCTTGGGACAAACCGAACACTGAA. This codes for CASIEPPWDKPNTE. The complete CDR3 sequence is CASIEPPWDKPNTEAFF. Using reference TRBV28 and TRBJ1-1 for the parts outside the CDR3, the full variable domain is DVKVTQSSRYLVKRTGEKVFLECVQDMDHENMFWYRQDPGLGLRLIYFSYDVKMKEKGDIPEGYSVSREKKERFSLILESASTNQTSMYLCASIEPPWDKPNTEAFFGQGTRLTVV.

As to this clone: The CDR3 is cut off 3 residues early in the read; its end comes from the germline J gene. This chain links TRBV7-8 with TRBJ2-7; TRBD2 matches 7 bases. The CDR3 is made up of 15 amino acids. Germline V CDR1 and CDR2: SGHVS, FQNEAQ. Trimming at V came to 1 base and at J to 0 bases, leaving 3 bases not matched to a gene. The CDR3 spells CASSLDGTTSYEQYF. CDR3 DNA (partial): TGTGCCAGCAGCTTAGACGGGACTACCTCCTACGAG.

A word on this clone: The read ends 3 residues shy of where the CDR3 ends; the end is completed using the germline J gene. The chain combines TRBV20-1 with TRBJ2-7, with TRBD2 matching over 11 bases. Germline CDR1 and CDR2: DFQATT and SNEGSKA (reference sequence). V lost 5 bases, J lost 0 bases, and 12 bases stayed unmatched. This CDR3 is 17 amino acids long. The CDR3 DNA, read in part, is TGCAGTGCTCGAACTGGGACTAGCGGATGGGGCTCCTACGAG. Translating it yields CSARTGTSGWGSYE. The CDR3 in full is CSARTGTSGWGSYEQYF.